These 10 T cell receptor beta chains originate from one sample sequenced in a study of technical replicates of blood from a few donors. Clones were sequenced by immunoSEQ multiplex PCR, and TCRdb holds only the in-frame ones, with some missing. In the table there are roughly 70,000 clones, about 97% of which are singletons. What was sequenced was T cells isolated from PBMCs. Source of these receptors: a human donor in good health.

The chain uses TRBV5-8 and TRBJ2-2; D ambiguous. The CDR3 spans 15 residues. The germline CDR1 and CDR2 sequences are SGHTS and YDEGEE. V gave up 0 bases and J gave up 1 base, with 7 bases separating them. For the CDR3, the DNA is TGTGCCAGCAGCTTGGTGCCAGAGAACACCGGGGAGCTGTTTTTT. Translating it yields CASSLVPENTGELFF.

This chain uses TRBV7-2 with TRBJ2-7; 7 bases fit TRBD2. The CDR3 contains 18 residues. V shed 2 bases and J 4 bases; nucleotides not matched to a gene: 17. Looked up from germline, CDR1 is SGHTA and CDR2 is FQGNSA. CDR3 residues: CASSLYVTSRQFGYEQYF. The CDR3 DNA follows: TGTGCCAGCAGCTTATATGTGACTAGCAGGCAATTTGGGTACGAGCAGTACTTC.

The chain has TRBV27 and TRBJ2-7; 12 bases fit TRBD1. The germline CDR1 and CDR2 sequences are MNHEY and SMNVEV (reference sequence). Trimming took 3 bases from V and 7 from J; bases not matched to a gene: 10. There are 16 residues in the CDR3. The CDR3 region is CASSFARGDRGREQYF. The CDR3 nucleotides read TGTGCCAGCAGTTTCGCGAGAGGGGACAGGGGGCGTGAGCAGTACTTC.

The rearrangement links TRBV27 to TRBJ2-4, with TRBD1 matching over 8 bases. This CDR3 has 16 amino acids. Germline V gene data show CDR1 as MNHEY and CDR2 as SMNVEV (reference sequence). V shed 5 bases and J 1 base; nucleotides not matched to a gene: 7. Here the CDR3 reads CASSPGQGTAKNIQYF. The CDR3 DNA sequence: TGTGCCAGCAGTCCAGGACAGGGAACGGCCAAAAACATTCAGTACTTC.

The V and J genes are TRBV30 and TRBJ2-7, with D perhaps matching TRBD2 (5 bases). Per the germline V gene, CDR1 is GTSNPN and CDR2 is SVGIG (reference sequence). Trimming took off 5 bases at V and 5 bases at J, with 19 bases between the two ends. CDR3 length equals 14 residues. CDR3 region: CAWLPPGSRHEQYF. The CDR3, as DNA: TGTGCCTGGCTCCCCCCGGGATCTAGACACGAGCAGTACTTC.

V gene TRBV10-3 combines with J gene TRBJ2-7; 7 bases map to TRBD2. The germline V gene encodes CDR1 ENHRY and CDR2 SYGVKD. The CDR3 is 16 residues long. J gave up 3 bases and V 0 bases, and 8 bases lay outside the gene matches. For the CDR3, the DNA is TGTGCCATCAGTGAGTCACGGAGCGGGACCAACTACGAGCAGTACTTC. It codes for CAISESRSGTNYEQYF.

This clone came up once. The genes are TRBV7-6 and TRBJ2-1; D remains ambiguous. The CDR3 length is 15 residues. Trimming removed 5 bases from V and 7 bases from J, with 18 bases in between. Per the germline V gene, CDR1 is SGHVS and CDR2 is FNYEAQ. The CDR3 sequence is CASSQIRLPGNEQFF. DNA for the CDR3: TGTGCCAGCAGCCAGATCAGACTGCCCGGGAATGAGCAGTTCTTC.

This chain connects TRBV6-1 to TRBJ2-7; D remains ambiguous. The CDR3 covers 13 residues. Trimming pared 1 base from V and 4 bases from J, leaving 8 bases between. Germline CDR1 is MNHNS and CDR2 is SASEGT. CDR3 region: CASSEGLVYEQYF. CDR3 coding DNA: TGTGCCAGCAGTGAAGGCCTAGTGTACGAGCAGTACTTC.

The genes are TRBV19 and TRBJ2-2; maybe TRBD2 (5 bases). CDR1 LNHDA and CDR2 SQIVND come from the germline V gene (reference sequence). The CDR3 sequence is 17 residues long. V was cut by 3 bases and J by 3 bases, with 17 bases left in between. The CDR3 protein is CASSIGREGVHTGELFF. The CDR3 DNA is TGTGCCAGTAGTATTGGGAGAGAGGGAGTTCACACCGGGGAGCTGTTTTTT.

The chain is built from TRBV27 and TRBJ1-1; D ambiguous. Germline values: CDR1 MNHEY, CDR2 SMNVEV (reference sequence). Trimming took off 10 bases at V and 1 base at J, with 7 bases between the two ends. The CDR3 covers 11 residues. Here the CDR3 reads CANTQNTEAFF. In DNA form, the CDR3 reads TGTGCCAACACACAGAACACTGAAGCTTTCTTT.